Sequencing of this T cell receptor beta chain was carried out in a study of T cells in Graves' hyperthyroidism and ophthalmopathy. Study outcomes and limitations: Clonotypes that were expanded in thyroid above 0.001 mostly appeared in blood too.

This clonotype was observed at least ten times. Its antigen remains unidentified. The investigators amplified TCR beta CDR3 regions from RNA transcripts. First-round RT-PCR with HTBI primers amplified the TCR CDR3 region. MiXCR, applied by TCRdb to the multiplex PCR reads, yields one record per CDR3 protein. The sample shows 550,000 to 700,000 distinct CDR3 sequences, roughly 14% of them seen only once. Germline-derived CDR1 and CDR2 are MNHEY and SMNVEV (reference sequence). V lost 2 bases and J lost 2; bases outside the gene matches: 18. The CDR3 runs to 20 residues. The clonotype was recovered from a woman in her thirties or forties with Graves' ophthalmopathy. V and J are TRBV27 and TRBJ2-4; TRBD2 agrees at 7 bases. Sequencing was done on a sample of blood. The CDR3 protein is CASSLRAGSPRHPSKNIQYF. CDR3 DNA: TGTGCCAGCAGTTTACGAGCGGGATCCCCACGGCACCCCTCCAAAAACATTCAGTACTTC.